This entry features one T cell receptor beta chain sequence. This sample is part of a study of Ad26.COV2.S vaccination and SARS-CoV-2 variants. Some clones are missing from TCRdb's copy, which holds only in-frame ones; the method was immunoSEQ multiplex PCR. The sample consists of roughly 510,000 clones, approximately 88% of them appearing once. Treatment: roughly 19 received Ad26.COV2.S at low or high dose, single or two shots; about five received placebo; per-sample allocation not given. Sample collection was performed on day 63 after the first vaccine or placebo injection. Germline loops: CDR1 SGHNT, CDR2 YYREEE (reference sequence). The CDR3 loop spans 13 amino acids. V lost 0 bases and J 6 bases, leaving 10 bases between the germline ends.

Here the sequenced sample was peripheral blood, taken in a trial of Ad26.COV2.S vaccine versus placebo. V usage is TRBV5-4 and J usage is TRBJ2-7, with D perhaps TRBD2 (5 bases). The receptor comes from a person between 18 and 65 years old who received the Ad26.COV2.S COVID-19 vaccine or a placebo. CDR3 sequence reads: CASSLGGSSEQYF. The CDR3 DNA is TGTGCCAGCAGCTTGGGTGGGAGCTCCGAGCAGTACTTC.